This T cell receptor beta chain derives from a study of blood T cells in healthy people across ages. V was cut by 2 bases and J by 8 bases, with 9 bases left in between. Per germline, CDR1 MNHNY and CDR2 SVGAGI (reference sequence). The CDR3 extends over 12 amino acids. The use of a sample-barcoded 5' primer and a J-beta primer mix characterized a second PCR of roughly 6 to 11 cycles. In TCRdb, the 5' RACE reads were re-called with MiXCR into one record per CDR3 protein. The sample holds over 1,300,000 distinct CDR3 sequences, approximately 63% seen once. V is TRBV6-6 and J is TRBJ1-2; no clear D gene. Specimen: blood. The receptor's source is a man between 18 and 35 years old in good health. In nucleotides, the CDR3 is TGTGCCAGCAGTTACGATGGGGTGGGCTACACCTTC. It codes for CASSYDGVGYTF.